The rows below give T cell receptor beta chains drawn from one sample of a study of T cell changes during pregnancy in multiple sclerosis. Produced via immunoSEQ multiplex PCR; TCRdb's table is partial and in-frame only. The sample has 43,000 or so clones, about 87% seen once. The sequences come from peripheral blood, collected in the first trimester of pregnancy. The source is a female donor with multiple sclerosis, enrolled in a pregnancy study. Both conserved end residues are part of each CDR3. Fields, in order: D gene, J gene, clone size, V gene, CDR3 DNA, CDR3 protein. D genes are given only for firm matches. Clone size is stated in some rows and not others, as once, few, many or a class when expanded.

- | TRBJ2-2 | - | TRBV7-3 | TGTGCCAGCAGCTTACGTTCCCAGGGCGGAACGGGGGAGCTGTTTTTT | CASSLRSQGGTGELFF
- | TRBJ2-5 | once | TRBV5-1 | TGCGCCAGCAGCCGGGTGTCCGGGACTTTAGGGGAGACCCAGTACTTC | CASSRVSGTLGETQYF
- | TRBJ1-2 | - | TRBV10-3 | TGTGCCATCAGTGCTAGCTTAGGCACTTCCAATGGCTACACCTTC | CAISASLGTSNGYTF
- | TRBJ1-6 | - | TRBV10-3 | TGTGCCATCAGTCGGGGGGATTCACCCCTCCACTTT | CAISRGDSPLHF
TRBD1 | TRBJ1-5 | few | TRBV2 | TGTGCCAGCAGGGAGACAGGGTTAGGGCAGCCCCAGCATTTT | CASRETGLGQPQHF
- | TRBJ1-2 | once | TRBV21-1 | TGTGCCAGCAGCAAAGGGGCGGGATTGGATACGTTTAACTATGGCTACACCTTC | CASSKGAGLDTFNYGYTF
- | TRBJ2-1 | - | TRBV27 | TGTGCCAGCAGTTCTCGGACCCGCCGGGAGGAGCAGTTCTTC | CASSSRTRREEQFF
TRBD1 | TRBJ1-2 | once | TRBV5-1 | TGCGCCAGCAGCTGGGGGGACAGCGACTATGGCTACACCTTC | CASSWGDSDYGYTF
TRBD1 | TRBJ2-2 | - | TRBV5-1 | TGCGCCAGCAGCACTAGGACAGGGTCGAACACCGGGGAGCTGTTTTTT | CASSTRTGSNTGELFF
TRBD2 | TRBJ2-5 | - | TRBV2 | TGTGCCAGCAGTAAAATCGGGACTAGCGGGGAAGAGACCCAGTACTTC | CASSKIGTSGEETQYF
- | TRBJ1-1 | - | TRBV28 | TGTGCCAGCAGTTTATTGGCCAGGGCAAACACTGAAGCTTTCTTT | CASSLLARANTEAFF
- | TRBJ2-1 | - | TRBV7-3 | TGTGCCAGCAGCCCCTCTCAGGCCCGAACCTACAATGAGCAGTTCTTC | CASSPSQARTYNEQFF
- | TRBJ1-5 | once | TRBV28 | TGTGCCACGCGGGTAACGGATCAGCCCCAGCATTTT | CATRVTDQPQHF
TRBD2 | TRBJ2-5 | - | TRBV18 | TGTGCCAGCTCACCCCGGGGGGGCCAAGAGACCCAGTACTTC | CASSPRGGQETQYF
TRBD1 | TRBJ2-7 | once | TRBV6-5 | TGTGCCAGCAGTCCTTCCAGGGGGCCATACGAGCAGTACTTC | CASSPSRGPYEQYF
- | TRBJ2-1 | - | TRBV7-2 | TGTGCCAGCAGCTTAAACAGGGAGCAGAAGCAGTTCTTC | CASSLNREQKQFF
- | TRBJ2-6 | - | TRBV7-9 | TGTGCCAGCAGCTCCCCGAGCTCAGGGGCCAACGTCCTGACTTTC | CASSSPSSGANVLTF
TRBD2 | TRBJ2-7 | - | TRBV6-1 | TGTGCCAGCAGTGAAGAAGGGGCTAGCGGGGGGGCCAGGTACGAGCAGTACTTC | CASSEEGASGGARYEQYF
TRBD1 | TRBJ1-2 | - | TRBV4-3 | TGCGCCAGCAGCCAAGGGGGGGGACAGGGGGCGTTATTATCCTATGGCTACACCTTC | CASSQGGGQGALLSYGYTF
- | TRBJ1-2 | once | TRBV13 | TGTGCCAGCAGCTTAGGCCTGGGGCCTAATGGCTACACCTTC | CASSLGLGPNGYTF
TRBD1 | TRBJ1-6 | - | TRBV10-3 | TGTGCCATCACCGAGACAGGGCTTGGGAATTCACCCCTCCACTTT | CAITETGLGNSPLHF
- | TRBJ2-1 | once | TRBV28 | TGTGCCAGCAGTTTAGGCGGCAGCTCCTACAATGAGCAGTTCTTC | CASSLGGSSYNEQFF
- | TRBJ1-1 | - | TRBV4-1 | TGCGCCAGCAGTCTTAACACAAAGAACACTGAAGCTTTCTTT | CASSLNTKNTEAFF
- | TRBJ2-3 | - | TRBV5-6 | TGTGCCAGCAGCTCGGGCACAGATACGCAGTATTTT | CASSSGTDTQYF
TRBD1 | TRBJ1-3 | - | TRBV11-2 | TGTGCCAGCAGCTGGTGGACAGGGGGCTTCTTCGTGGACACCATATATTTT | CASSWWTGGFFVDTIYF
TRBD1 | TRBJ2-6 | - | TRBV5-1 | TGCGCCAGCAGCCCACGGGACAGGGCGGGTTCTGGGGCCAACGTCCTGACTTTC | CASSPRDRAGSGANVLTF
- | TRBJ1-1 | - | TRBV10-3 | TGTGCCATCAGTGACCCAGAGAACACTGAAGCTTTCTTT | CAISDPENTEAFF
TRBD1 | TRBJ1-1 | - | TRBV6-1 | TGTGCCAGCGAACGAACAGGGGGGAACACTGAAGCTTTCTTT | CASERTGGNTEAFF
TRBD1 | TRBJ1-1 | - | TRBV27 | TGTGCCAGCAGTGGAGGGGGCTGGGACACTGAAGCTTTCTTT | CASSGGGWDTEAFF
- | TRBJ1-5 | - | TRBV6-1 | TGTGCCAGCAGTGAAGGGAGCTATGATAGCAATCAGCCCCAGCATTTT | CASSEGSYDSNQPQHF
- | TRBJ1-4 | - | TRBV30 | TGTGCCTGGAGTGCCCTATGGGGCGGGGGTGAAAAACTGTTTTTT | CAWSALWGGGEKLFF
- | TRBJ1-2 | - | TRBV29-1 | TGCAGCGTTCCAGGAGGCGGTTGGACGGACTCACTTTATGGCTACACCTTC | CSVPGGGWTDSLYGYTF
- | TRBJ1-6 | - | TRBV2 | TGTGCCAGCAGTCCTCGACAGGCCTATAATTCACCCCTCCACTTT | CASSPRQAYNSPLHF
- | TRBJ1-3 | - | TRBV5-6 | TGTGCCAGCAGCTTGGGACTTTCTGGAAACACCATATATTTT | CASSLGLSGNTIYF
- | TRBJ1-2 | - | TRBV29-1 | TGCAGCGTTGAAAACGTCGACAGAAGAATTGGCTACACCTTC | CSVENVDRRIGYTF
TRBD1 | TRBJ1-6 | - | TRBV9 | TGTGCCAGCAGCGCCACGACAGGGGGCAATTCACCCCTCCACTTT | CASSATTGGNSPLHF
TRBD2 | TRBJ2-2 | - | TRBV19 | TGTGCCAGTACCGCGGGACTAGCGGGGACCGGGGAGCTGTTTTTT | CASTAGLAGTGELFF
- | TRBJ1-5 | - | TRBV10-3 | TGTGCCATCAGTGAGCTGGCGGGCACGGAAGGCAATCAGCCCCAGCATTTT | CAISELAGTEGNQPQHF
- | TRBJ1-2 | - | TRBV9 | TGTGCCAGCAGCGTAGATGGTACAGGCCTATATGGCTACACCTTC | CASSVDGTGLYGYTF
- | TRBJ2-3 | - | TRBV13 | TGTGCCAGCAGCTTTAGGGGATTTACAGATACGCAGTATTTT | CASSFRGFTDTQYF
- | TRBJ1-1 | - | TRBV30 | TGTGCCTGGAGGGTGACATATGAAGCTTTCTTT | CAWRVTYEAFF